The clone carrying this T cell receptor (beta chain) has more than one count but fewer than ten. As yet, its antigen is unknown. The data were taken from a study of response to subunit inactivated influenza vaccine. General study results and limits: Every seasonal influenza vaccination brings in few new T cells, the authors suggested.

TCRdb itself ran the RT-PCR reads through MiXCR, one entry per CDR3 protein. The sample contains more than 700,000 distinct CDR3 sequences, 21% of which appear only once. Germline CDR1 DFQATT, CDR2 SNEGSKA (reference sequence). The CDR3 spans 16 residues. V dropped 6 bases and J dropped 10; count of bases not matched to a gene: 16. Sequencing used PBMCs from blood, obtained 5 days after vaccination. The chain carries TRBV20-1 and TRBJ2-1; TRBD2 matches at 12 bases. The source of this sequence is a man aged 45-60 years who received an inactivated influenza vaccine. CDR3 amino acids: CSANRLAGAHTEEQFF. DNA for the CDR3: TGCAGTGCAAACAGACTAGCGGGGGCCCATACGGAGGAGCAGTTCTTC.